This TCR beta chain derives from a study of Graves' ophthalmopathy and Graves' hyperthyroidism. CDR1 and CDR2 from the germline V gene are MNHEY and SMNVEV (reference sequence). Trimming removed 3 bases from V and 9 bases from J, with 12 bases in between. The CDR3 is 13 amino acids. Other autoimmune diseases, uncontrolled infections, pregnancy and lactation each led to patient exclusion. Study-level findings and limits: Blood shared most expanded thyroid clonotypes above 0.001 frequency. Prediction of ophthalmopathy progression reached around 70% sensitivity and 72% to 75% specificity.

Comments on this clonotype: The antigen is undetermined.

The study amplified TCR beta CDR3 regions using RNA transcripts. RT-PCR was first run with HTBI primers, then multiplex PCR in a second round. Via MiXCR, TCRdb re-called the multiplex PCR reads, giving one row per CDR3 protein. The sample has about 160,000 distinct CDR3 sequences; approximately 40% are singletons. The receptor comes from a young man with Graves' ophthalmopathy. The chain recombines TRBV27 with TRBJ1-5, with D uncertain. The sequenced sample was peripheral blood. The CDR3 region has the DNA TGTGCCAGCAGTTTGGCCGGAGCGGGGCCCCAGCATTTT. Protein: CASSLAGAGPQHF.